This T cell receptor (beta chain) came from a study of blood T cell repertoires in COVID-19 (dated by TCRdb to the early 2020s). The study in broad terms: Samples from collaborators originated in the United States, Italy and Spain and spanned both the acute and convalescent phases of COVID-19. The material from the prospective study consisted of cDNA or gDNA derived from T cells, B-cell-depleted T cells, or PBMCs. Subjects who had been exposed to COVID-19, were actively infected with it, or had recovered from it provided the deeply sampled blood TCRbeta repertoires that made up the dataset. Samples came from the ongoing ImmuneRACE study (first 160 participants) plus 1,254 subjects from 6 global collaborators. Where available, HLA class I and class II types were obtained from metadata supplied by the sample provider rather than from assay-based typing. The repertoires were made available in a free public database intended to serve as a resource for research on the immune response to SARS-CoV-2. Sample metadata almost always included a de-identified subject ID, COVID-19 status, age in years and sex. Broader findings and caveats from the paper: How much clinical and demographic metadata was included differed by source and by participant, and the metadata was provided uncurated.

Participants in the prospective study were aged roughly 18 to 89 years, lived in approximately 26 United States geographic areas, and enrolled through a virtual design. To assign participants to cohorts, the prospective study relied on clinical history that participants themselves reported in a screening survey and a study questionnaire. ImmuneRACE Cohort 3 recovered participants were defined by two consecutive negative NP/OP PCR tests, healthcare professional clearance, or symptom resolution. In the prospective study, mobile phlebotomists collected whole blood, serum and a nasopharyngeal or oropharyngeal swab from each participant. Participants in the prospective study had the option to provide additional blood draws and questionnaires over a roughly 2-month period. Before DNA extraction, blood samples from the prospective study were shipped at room temperature or frozen. Of note for this clone: The clone's antigen remains unknown. There are no base qualities to consult, and no much larger clone falls within one base.

The immunoSEQ Assay, a bias-controlled multiplex PCR, was used to amplify TCRbeta CDR3 regions from genomic DNA. The paper's processing steps were these. The number of nucleated cells in each sample was estimated by amplification of reference gene primers within the assay. To quantify the absolute abundance of each unique TCRbeta CDR3 rearrangement, sequence reads were collapsed and filtered. Productive Simpson clonality was computed per sample as the square root of Simpson's diversity index over productive rearrangements. Entries here come from immuneACCESS through TCRdb and include only in-frame sequences with V and J called. Some clones fail to appear in such tables; in the studies checked, an unresolved V gene covers under half of the shortfall, and the cause of the remainder is unknown. V and J calls and clone size come straight from that table; D and trimming were deduced from the DNA. The sample table lists more than 150,000 clones, 65% to 90% of them with a count of one. The top ten constitute about 11% of the sample.

In the germline V gene (reference sequence), CDR1 corresponds to LNHDA and CDR2 to SQIVND. The CDR3 starts with the cysteine, ends with the phenylalanine, and has 14 residues. CDR3 DNA only is kept here, 42 bases in frame from base 1. Trimming takes 6 bases from V and 3 bases from J, and the germline ends sit 11 bases apart. The sequenced material came from PBMCs or T cells enriched from blood (not recorded which). Recombination connected TRBV19 to TRBJ1-4, with no reliable assignment of the D segment. The source is a man aged 40-49 years who had recovered from COVID-19. For the CDR3, the sequence is CASSLQSANEKLFF. The sequenced DNA: TGTGCCAGTAGCCTTCAATCGGCTAATGAAAAACTGTTTTTT.